The 17 T cell receptor beta chains below all came from one sample that was sequenced in a study of blood T cell repertoires in COVID-19. Some clones are missing from TCRdb's copy, which holds only in-frame ones; the method was immunoSEQ multiplex PCR. The sample carries about 220,000 clones, 83% recorded once. The sample taken for sequencing was PBMCs or T cells enriched from blood (not recorded which). Receptors originate from a woman aged 40 to 50 who had been exposed to COVID-19.

The J gene is TRBJ2-7, the V gene TRBV6-5; 9 bases line up with TRBD1. This CDR3 is built from 14 residues. The germline gives CDR1 MNHEY, CDR2 SVGAGI. J was trimmed by 0 bases and V by 6 bases; bases with no gene match: 3. The CDR3 bases are TGTGCCAGCAGGGGGACAGGGAGCTCCTACGAGCAGTACTTC. This sequence encodes CASRGTGSSYEQYF.

This chain's CDR3 is CASSLDVGSGGTDTQYF. DNA for the CDR3: TGTGCCAGCAGCTTGGATGTCGGTAGCGGGGGCACAGATACGCAGTATTTT. The chain is built from TRBV5-8 and TRBJ2-3, with 8 bases lining up with TRBD2. Trimming cost V 0 bases and J 1 base; bases outside gene matches: 7. In germline, CDR1 is SGHTS, CDR2 YDEGEE. CDR3 length: 17 amino acids.

This clone was counted a few times. This rearrangement joins TRBV7-8 to TRBJ1-6, with D possibly being TRBD1 (6 bases). The length of the CDR3 is 15 residues. Germline V gene data show CDR1 as SGHVS and CDR2 as FQNEAQ. The V end lost 5 bases, the J end lost 10 bases, and 18 bases lay between the germline ends. The CDR3 protein is CASSPQGGGPSPLHF. The CDR3 coding sequence is TGTGCCAGCAGCCCACAGGGAGGGGGACCATCACCCCTCCACTTT.

The V gene is TRBV27, the J gene TRBJ2-1; tentatively, D is TRBD1 (5 bases). Germline loops: CDR1 MNHEY, CDR2 SMNVEV (reference sequence). The CDR3 consists of 15 residues. The germline V and J ends were trimmed by 5 bases and 5 bases, with 16 bases remaining between them. CDR3 amino acids: CASSPETVGNNEQFF. CDR3 coding DNA: TGTGCCAGCAGTCCTGAGACAGTAGGGAACAATGAGCAGTTCTTC.

In nucleotides, the CDR3 is TGTGCCAGCAGCCGGGACTTTGGTGCCGAAGAGACCCAGTACTTC. Translating gives CASSRDFGAEETQYF. This chain uses TRBV6-5 with TRBJ2-5, with D possibly matching TRBD2 (6 bases). V was trimmed by 6 bases and J by 3 bases, leaving 17 bases between them. Germline V gene sequence: CDR1 MNHEY, CDR2 SVGAGI. The CDR3 contains 15 residues.

The V call is TRBV28, the J call TRBJ2-1, with D possibly being TRBD1 (5 bases). The CDR3 contains 15 residues. Looked up from germline, CDR1 is MDHEN and CDR2 is SYDVKM. The ends were cut back, 5 bases at V and 4 bases at J, with 15 bases in the middle. The CDR3 reads CASSTITGKYNEQFF. CDR3 coding DNA: TGTGCCAGCAGTACCATAACAGGAAAATACAATGAGCAGTTCTTC.

This rearrangement joins TRBV6-5 to TRBJ1-2; the match to TRBD1 covers 10 bases. The V segment lost 6 bases and the J segment 2 bases; nucleotides outside the gene matches: 6. CDR1 is MNHEY, CDR2 SVGAGI, per germline. CDR3 length: 15 residues. In nucleotides, the CDR3 is TGTGCCAGCAGACCGAGACAGGGGGCAAACTATGGCTACACCTTC. It specifies CASRPRQGANYGYTF.

This chain joins TRBV7-2 and TRBJ1-2, with no clear D. Trimming removed 0 bases at V and 1 base at J, with 9 bases between. This CDR3 has 15 amino acids. CDR1 SGHTA and CDR2 FQGNSA come from the germline V gene. CDR3 region: CASSLAQTINYGYTF. The CDR3 DNA is TGTGCCAGCAGCTTAGCACAGACCATTAACTATGGCTACACCTTC.

The chain employs TRBV5-1 and TRBJ2-7; D is uncertain. The germline V gene has CDR1 SGHRS and CDR2 YFSETQ. CDR3 length equals 15 residues. V lost 4 bases and J 0 bases, leaving 14 bases between the germline ends. As DNA, the CDR3 is TGCGCCAGCAGCCCCGGGTCTTCAAGCTCCTACGAGCAGTACTTC. Encoded protein: CASSPGSSSSYEQYF. Combining the CDR3 with reference TRBV5-1 and TRBJ2-7 gives the whole variable domain KAGVTQTPRYLIKTRGQQVTLSCSPISGHRSVSWYQQTPGQGLQFLFEYFSETQRNKGNFPGRFSGRQFSNSRSEMNVSTLELGDSALYLCASSPGSSSSYEQYFGPGTRLTVT.

This chain links TRBV7-9 with TRBJ1-3; TRBD1 might be the D (6 bases). The CDR3 runs to 17 residues. CDR1 is SEHNR and CDR2 is FQNEAQ in the germline V gene (reference sequence). The V end was cut by 3 bases, the J end by 1 base, with 16 bases between. The CDR3 region has the DNA TGTGCCAGCAGCTTGCCGATGGCAGGGGTATCTGGAAACACCATATATTTT. It yields the protein CASSLPMAGVSGNTIYF.

The gene calls are TRBV19 and TRBJ1-2; tentative D call: TRBD1 (5 bases). The CDR3 has 12 amino acids. V was cut by 5 bases and J by 8 bases, with 12 bases left in between. Germline V lookup: CDR1 LNHDA, CDR2 SQIVND (reference sequence). The CDR3 coding sequence is TGTGCCAGTAGTCTGGGACTCCAGGGCTACACCTTC. It codes for CASSLGLQGYTF.

Only a few counts were recorded for this clone. The rearrangement joins TRBV7-9 to TRBJ1-4; TRBD1 is a possible D gene (6 bases). The CDR3 is 14 amino acids. Trimming stripped 3 bases from V and 6 bases from J, with 11 bases between. CDR1 and CDR2 from the germline V gene are SEHNR and FQNEAQ (reference sequence). The CDR3 DNA is TGTGCCAGCAGCTTTGGGGGCGTGGATGAAAAACTGTTTTTT. Translation: CASSFGGVDEKLFF.

The V call is TRBV28, the J call TRBJ1-1; no clear D. The CDR3 contains 12 residues. V gave up 5 bases and J gave up 1 base, with 5 bases separating them. The germline V gene has CDR1 MDHEN and CDR2 SYDVKM. CDR3 in DNA: TGTGCCAGCAGTCCATCGAACACTGAAGCTTTCTTT. Encoded protein: CASSPSNTEAFF.

This clone was detected once. The CDR3 is CASVTGGWIGDGELFF. DNA of the CDR3: TGTGCCAGTGTAACAGGGGGCTGGATTGGCGACGGGGAGCTGTTTTTT. This sequence joins TRBV19 and TRBJ2-2, with 9 bases aligning to TRBD1. J lost 7 bases, V lost 8 bases, and 14 bases had no gene match. This CDR3 has 16 residues. CDR1 LNHDA and CDR2 SQIVND come from the germline V gene (reference sequence). Full variable domain (missing parts from reference TRBV19 and TRBJ2-2): DGGITQSPKYLFRKEGQNVTLSCEQNLNHDAMYWYRQDPGQGLRLIYYSQIVNDFQKGDIAEGYSVSREKKESFPLTVTSAQKNPTAFYLCASVTGGWIGDGELFFGEGSRLTVL.

This clone was detected a few times. V gene TRBV11-2 combines with J gene TRBJ2-2; D gene ambiguous. V lost 5 bases and J 4 bases, leaving 14 bases between the germline ends. The CDR3 has 15 amino acids. CDR1 and CDR2 from the germline V gene are SGHAT and FQNNGV. CDR3 sequence reads: CASSPLSTATGELFF. CDR3 nucleotides: TGTGCCAGCAGCCCCCTTTCGACTGCCACCGGGGAGCTGTTTTTT.

This clone was detected only once. V gene TRBV30 combines with J gene TRBJ1-1; D remains ambiguous. With 2 bases removed from V and 0 bases from J, the gap between germline ends came to 4 bases. The CDR3 has 12 residues. CDR1 is GTSNPN and CDR2 is SVGIG in the germline V gene (reference sequence). The CDR3 sequence is CAWSLMNTEAFF. CDR3 in DNA: TGTGCCTGGAGTCTTATGAACACTGAAGCTTTCTTT.

The chain combines TRBV27 with TRBJ1-2; D unresolved. This CDR3 comprises 13 residues. Germline lookup yields CDR1 MNHEY and CDR2 SMNVEV (reference sequence). V gave up 5 bases and J gave up 3 bases, with 10 bases separating them. The CDR3 loop reads CASSLNTYYGYTF. As DNA, the CDR3 is TGTGCCAGCAGTCTCAATACATACTATGGCTACACCTTC.